This paragraph reports one T cell receptor beta chain. This CDR3 is 15 amino acids long. V lost 5 bases and J lost 4, with 17 bases in between. CDR1 is MNHEY, CDR2 SMNVEV, per germline (reference sequence). In the original analysis: Amplification from reference gene primers served as the basis for estimated nucleated cell counts. The protocol was immunoSEQ multiplex PCR, while the TCRdb copy is restricted to in-frame clones and leaves out a portion. The V and J calls and the clone size are those of that table, but D and trimming were determined from the DNA. In the table there are approximately 170,000 clones, 65% to 90% of which are singletons. This record belongs to a study of blood T cell repertoires in COVID-19. Study at large: Sample material is recorded as cDNA or gDNA derived from T cells, B-cell-depleted T cells, or PBMCs.

Input material: peripheral blood. This clonotype was obtained from a middle-aged man with active or convalescent COVID-19. V and J are TRBV27 and TRBJ1-2, with D uncertain. CDR3 amino acids: CASSLNLADTYGYTF. CDR3 in DNA: TGTGCCAGCAGTCTGAACCTTGCCGACACCTATGGCTACACCTTC.